The 19 T cell receptor beta chains below come from one sample, sequenced in a study of blood T cell repertoires in COVID-19 (dated by TCRdb to about 2020). Receptor amplification or capture employed the immunoSEQ multiplex PCR assay. TCRdb stores this immuneACCESS table with in-frame sequences only. Part of the clones is absent; in the studies checked, under half of the shortfall reflects unresolved V genes, and no reason is known for the rest. The sample data list about 150,000 clones, and approximately 82% of these were observed just once. The top ten hold approximately 11% of the sample. Sequencing was performed on peripheral blood. Receptors originate from a man aged 55 to 69 who had recovered from COVID-19.

This chain uses TRBV14 with TRBJ2-7, with D possibly TRBD2 on 5 matching bases. The CDR3 consists of 13 residues. Germline values: CDR1 SGHDN, CDR2 FVKESK. V was pared by 4 bases and J by 6 bases, with 13 bases between. This CDR3 is CASSRRGKGEQYF. The CDR3 bases are TGTGCCAGCAGCCGACGGGGAAAGGGCGAGCAGTACTTC.

J is TRBJ2-3 and V is TRBV5-1, with 8 bases lining up with TRBD2. The CDR3 is 17 residues long. Germline V gene lookup returns CDR1 SGHRS and CDR2 YFSETQ. V gave up 0 bases and J gave up 0 bases; unmatched junction bases: 6. Written as DNA, the CDR3 is TGCGCCAGCAGCTTGGGAGGAAGCGGGGGAAGCACAGATACGCAGTATTTT. Encoded protein: CASSLGGSGGSTDTQYF.

CDR3 region: CASSLDNEQYF. CDR3 in DNA: TGTGCCAGCAGCTTAGATAACGAGCAGTACTTC. The V and J genes are TRBV7-2 and TRBJ2-7; unclear D gene. V lost 1 base and J lost 5, with 3 bases in between. Germline V gene sequence: CDR1 SGHTA, CDR2 FQGNSA. This CDR3 region has 11 residues.

The sample holds a few counts of this clone. The chain is built from TRBV6-6 and TRBJ2-3; 8 nucleotides agree with TRBD1. V lost 0 bases and J lost 4; bases outside the gene matches: 0. This CDR3 is built from 14 residues. CDR1 MNHNY and CDR2 SVGAGI come from the germline V gene (reference sequence). DNA of the CDR3: TGTGCCAGCAGTTACTCACAGGGGGCAGATACGCAGTATTTT. Translating gives CASSYSQGADTQYF.

The chain links TRBV28 to TRBJ1-5; 7 bases line up with TRBD1. Trimming at V came to 2 bases and at J to 1 base, leaving 2 bases not matched to a gene. Germline V gives CDR1 MDHEN, CDR2 SYDVKM. This CDR3 region has 15 residues. The CDR3 spells CASSLEGASNQPQHF. Here the CDR3 DNA reads TGTGCCAGCAGTTTAGAGGGGGCGAGCAATCAGCCCCAGCATTTT. The variable domain in full, completed from reference TRBV28 and TRBJ1-5, reads DVKVTQSSRYLVKRTGEKVFLECVQDMDHENMFWYRQDPGLGLRLIYFSYDVKMKEKGDIPEGYSVSREKKERFSLILESASTNQTSMYLCASSLEGASNQPQHFGDGTRLSIL.

The V call is TRBV7-2, the J call TRBJ2-6; D perhaps matches TRBD1 (5 bases). CDR1 SGHTA and CDR2 FQGNSA come from the germline V gene. Trimming pared 5 bases from V and 4 bases from J, leaving 18 bases between. This CDR3 has 17 amino acids. The CDR3 region is CASSPNGWGSGANVLTF. In DNA, the CDR3 is TGTGCCAGCAGCCCCAACGGTTGGGGCTCCGGGGCCAACGTCCTGACTTTC.

The J gene is TRBJ1-1, the V gene TRBV5-8; D is unclear. V was clipped by 2 bases and J by 1 base, with 6 bases between them. Germline assignment: CDR1 SGHTS and CDR2 YDEGEE. CDR3 length equals 13 residues. CDR3 DNA: TGTGCCAGCAGCTTTGCGGAGAACACTGAAGCTTTCTTT. Its translation: CASSFAENTEAFF.

The chain uses TRBV6-1 and TRBJ2-7; D is undetermined. The V gene lost 3 bases and the J gene lost 3 bases, with 9 bases spanning the gap. The CDR3 is 13 amino acids. The germline V gene has CDR1 MNHNS and CDR2 SASEGT. The DNA for the CDR3 is TGTGCCAGCAGTGAGGGCAGTATCTACGAGCAGTACTTC. It codes for CASSEGSIYEQYF.

This clone was picked up a small number of times. The chain joins TRBV25-1 to TRBJ1-4; tentatively, D is TRBD1 (5 bases). Germline CDR1 is MGHDK and CDR2 is SYGVNS. V lost 4 bases, J lost 8 bases, and 14 bases lay in between. The CDR3 loop spans 14 amino acids. This CDR3 is CASSGSRVNEKLFF. CDR3 nucleotides: TGTGCCAGCAGTGGTAGCAGGGTGAACGAAAAACTGTTTTTT.

This clone came up once. The J gene is TRBJ2-2, the V gene TRBV19; the match to TRBD1 covers 7 bases. J gave up 3 bases and V 4 bases, and 5 bases lay outside the gene matches. This CDR3 spans 15 amino acids. Germline V gene data show CDR1 as LNHDA and CDR2 as SQIVND (reference sequence). The CDR3 DNA follows: TGTGCCAGTAGTAGACAGGGTGTAGACACCGGGGAGCTGTTTTTT. Its translation: CASSRQGVDTGELFF.

The V call is TRBV5-5, the J call TRBJ2-2, with D possibly being TRBD2 (6 bases). Germline CDR1 is SGHKS and CDR2 is YYEKEE (reference sequence). The length of the CDR3 is 15 residues. Trimming removed 2 bases from V and 2 bases from J, with 10 bases in between. CDR3 DNA sequence: TGTGCCAGCAGCTTCGGCGGGGTAAACACCGGGGAGCTGTTTTTT. Protein: CASSFGGVNTGELFF.

The chain combines TRBV4-2 with TRBJ2-1; 11 bases agree with TRBD2. The CDR3 consists of 16 residues. Germline V gene data show CDR1 as LGHNA and CDR2 as YNFKEQ. V lost 2 bases and J lost 9; bases outside the gene matches: 9. This CDR3 is CASSQPVAGGGSEQFF. In nucleotides, the CDR3 is TGTGCCAGCAGCCAACCCGTAGCGGGAGGGGGGAGTGAGCAGTTCTTC.

The CDR3 is CASSLWKSSYNEQFF. The CDR3 DNA reads as TGTGCCAGCAGTTTATGGAAGAGCTCCTACAATGAGCAGTTCTTC. The J gene is TRBJ2-1, the V gene TRBV28; D unresolved. Germline V gene sequence: CDR1 MDHEN, CDR2 SYDVKM. The V gene lost 0 bases and the J gene lost 0 bases, with 6 bases spanning the gap. CDR3 length equals 15 residues.

The chain uses TRBV5-4 and TRBJ2-2, with 8 nucleotides matching TRBD1. Trimming at V came to 2 bases and at J to 3 bases, leaving 3 bases not matched to a gene. The germline CDR1 and CDR2 sequences are SGHNT and YYREEE (reference sequence). The CDR3 runs 15 residues. The CDR3 sequence is CASSLIQGDTGELFF. The CDR3 DNA reads TGTGCCAGCAGCTTAATACAGGGGGACACCGGGGAGCTGTTTTTT.

The V gene is TRBV29-1, the J gene TRBJ1-4, with D possibly TRBD1 on 6 matching bases. The CDR3 loop spans 14 amino acids. Trimming cost V 6 bases and J 0 bases, with 11 bases left between them. CDR1 is SQVTM and CDR2 is ANQGSEA in the germline V gene. CDR3 in amino acids: CSVMDSATNEKLFF. Written as DNA, the CDR3 is TGCAGCGTAATGGACAGTGCAACTAATGAAAAACTGTTTTTT.

The genes are TRBV6-2 or TRBV6-3 and TRBJ2-7; the D gene could be TRBD1 or TRBD2 (5 bases each). The CDR3 runs to 12 residues. Germline lookup yields CDR1 MNHEY and CDR2 SVGEGT. V was pared by 6 bases and J by 3 bases, with 9 bases between. CDR3 DNA: TGTGCCAGCAGCCCAGGGAGCTACGAGCAGTACTTC. Its translation is CASSPGSYEQYF.

The genes are TRBV28 and TRBJ2-1; 8 positions match TRBD2. Looked up from germline, CDR1 is MDHEN and CDR2 is SYDVKM. The CDR3 spans 15 residues. The junction had 4 bases not matched to a gene; V was cut back by 5 bases and J by 1 base. The CDR3 nucleotides are TGTGCCAGCAGTATAATAGCGGGATCCTACAATGAGCAGTTCTTC. It encodes CASSIIAGSYNEQFF.

The CDR3 loop reads CSVVTGRDTEAFF. In DNA form, the CDR3 reads TGCAGCGTTGTAACAGGGAGGGACACTGAAGCTTTCTTT. This chain uses TRBV29-1 with TRBJ1-1; perhaps TRBD1 as D (6 bases). The germline gives CDR1 SQVTM, CDR2 ANQGSEA. The CDR3 spans 13 residues. The V gene lost 4 bases and the J gene lost 3 bases, with 12 bases spanning the gap.

The chain carries TRBV3-1 (or the pseudogene TRBV3-2) and TRBJ2-1; D is ambiguous. Germline CDR1 and CDR2: LGHDT and YNNKEL (reference sequence). The CDR3 length is 15 residues. V gave up 1 base and J gave up 3 bases, with 10 bases separating them. The CDR3 DNA reads TGTGCCAGCAGCCAAGGAACACAATTCTACAATGAGCAGTTCTTC. Its protein product is CASSQGTQFYNEQFF.